This T cell receptor (beta chain) was retrieved from a study of beta chain features in type 1 diabetes (dated by TCRdb to the late 2010s). Regarding the complete study: Mean age, gender distribution, total cell number and subset yield did not differ between patients and healthy donors. A total of roughly 100,000,000 sorted cells were examined across all samples, and the number of cells per subset was strongly correlated with RNA yield. In the study, recently diagnosed type 1 diabetes patients and matched healthy donors were compared on the TCRB repertoires of their sorted circulating CD4+ T cell subsets. Naive and central memory subsets were obtained from all 30 or so donors, but regulatory and stem cell-like memory subsets were isolated from only 8 patients and about 8 healthy donors.

Each donor gave one peripheral blood draw, roughly 0.12 L on average, collected into heparinised tubes. A BD FACSAria II and a panel including CD45RO, CCR7, CD25, CD127, CD95 and CD27 were used to sort naive, central memory, regulatory and stem cell-like memory CD4+ T cells. A purity above 98% was achieved for all sorted populations. PBMCs were isolated immediately by Lymphoprep density gradient centrifugation and stained directly without culture. Samples were stained and sorted in pairs, with one healthy donor and one patient per experiment, so that batch effects were minimized. To note about this clone: The clone's antigen remains unknown. No base quality values were provided; no much bigger clone lies one nucleotide off.

After removal of 0 bases from V and 10 bases from J, the junction retains 7 bases not matched to a gene. The CDR3 covers 15 residues, taking in both the cysteine and the phenylalanine. Just CDR3 DNA is preserved here, 45 bases in frame from base 1. CDR1 and CDR2 (SGHRS, YFSETQ) derive from the germline V gene. The research as a whole found: Patients with type 1 diabetes made fewer insertions and deleted more nucleotides at VDJ recombination sites, implying thymic rearrangement abnormalities. Type 1 diabetes patients showed a moderate but significant shortening of TCRB CDR3 length in all four CD4+ subsets. Because cDNA was sequenced instead of genomic DNA, activated cells with high expression could be over-represented, although the groups did not differ in activation or CD3 levels. Shorter templates might be favored by PCR, yet because patient and control samples were amplified and corrected together, any such skew would affect both groups equally. The naive, central memory and regulatory TCRB repertoires appeared to resemble one another more closely among patients than among healthy donors. HLA sub-analyses involved small numbers of individuals, so any influence of HLA type on TCRB rearrangement remained unresolved.

The entire isolated RNA was reverse transcribed using the High Capacity cDNA Reverse Transcription Kit, and thus expressed TCRB transcripts were sequenced. Naive, central memory and regulatory T cell samples underwent deep immunoSEQ sequencing, averaging around 3.6 million total reads per sample. After sorted cells were lysed in RLT buffer, RNA was extracted with DNase-treated RNeasy Micro or Mini kits, with the choice depending on cell number. To prevent cross-contamination, every cell subset was processed on its own, while patient and healthy donor samples were processed together. The immunoSEQ multiplex PCR was used to amplify TCRB sequences from cDNA, yielding 87-bp fragments that span the CDR3 region. Amplicons were sequenced on the Illumina HiSeq platform. Concerning the study's data processing: Synthetic template baselines were used to correct PCR bias computationally, reads within Hamming distance 2 were collapsed, and singletons that could not be merged were discarded. Reads were aligned against IMGT so that V, D and J genes, CDR3 length and insertions or deletions at six rearrangement sites could be assigned. Within each subset, clonotype counts were normalized to sorted cell number, after which true diversity and Gini coefficients were computed with the tcR R package. Repertoire sharing was quantified using the overlap coefficient calculated on TCRB nucleotide sequences. TCRdb took over this immuneACCESS table, retaining in-frame rearrangements with V and J assigned. Such tables are incomplete; in checked studies, under half of the missing clones stem from an unresolved V gene, and the remainder is unexplained. D and trimming come from the DNA, and the V and J calls and clone size come from that table. The sample profile shows about 320,000 clones; about 15% of them were found once. 5.5% to 7.5% of the sample belongs to the ten largest clones.

Here the chain combines TRBV5-1 and TRBJ1-1, with 12 bases aligning to TRBD1. Sequenced input: central memory CD4+ T cells from blood. The sequence derives from a man aged 25-45 years in good health. At the DNA level, the sequence is TGCGCCAGCAGCTTGGCCGGGGGACAGGGGGCAGGAGCTTTCTTT. Translated, this is CASSLAGGQGAGAFF.